This T cell receptor beta chain was documented in a study of T cells after yellow fever vaccination. This clonotype was seen a handful of times. V was clipped by 3 bases and J by 3 bases; unmatched bases: 2. This CDR3 has 14 residues. Germline V CDR1 and CDR2: KGHSH, LQKENI. Making TCR cDNA involved 5'RACE template switching, which added UMIs and a universal primer site. One entry per CDR3 protein, called by TCRdb with MiXCR from the 5' RACE reads. The profile shows 620,000 or so distinct CDR3 sequences, 9% to 15% of them singletons. The sequence derives from a man aged 25-45 years who received the YFV17D yellow fever vaccine. This material consisted of PBMCs, taken on the day of the yellow fever booster vaccination. J is TRBJ2-1 and V is TRBV18; 7 nucleotides agree with TRBD2. The CDR3 reads CASSPRDYYNEQFF. DNA of the CDR3: TGTGCCAGCTCACCGCGGGACTACTACAATGAGCAGTTCTTC.